Presented here are 23 T cell receptor beta chains from one specimen sequenced in a study of early stage breast cancer tumors (dated by TCRdb to about 2017). The receptor library was made with the immunoSEQ multiplex PCR assay. What TCRdb holds here is the immuneACCESS table cut down to in-frame rearrangements. Part of the clones is not present; checked against another copy, under half of the missing clones reflect an unresolved V gene, and the others are unexplained. The sample yields 45,000 to 60,000 clones; 85% to 95% were counted once. Clones ranked in the top ten supply 5% of the sample. Sequenced: blood. These receptors came from a person aged 70 to 79 with breast cancer.

The J gene is TRBJ2-1, the V gene TRBV6-6, with D perhaps TRBD2 (5 bases). V lost 6 bases and J lost 0, with 12 bases in between. Germline values: CDR1 MNHNY, CDR2 SVGAGI (reference sequence). CDR3 size: 15 residues. CDR3 loop: CASSPSGNSYNEQFF. The CDR3 nucleotides read TGTGCCAGCAGCCCGAGCGGAAACTCCTACAATGAGCAGTTCTTC.

The chain has TRBV19 and TRBJ2-1, with TRBD2 as a possible D gene (6 bases). The CDR3 has 16 residues. CDR1 and CDR2 from the germline V gene are LNHDA and SQIVND (reference sequence). Trimming removed 5 bases from V and 3 bases from J, with 17 bases in between. The CDR3 sequence: CASSSRREVRYNEQFF. CDR3 bases: TGTGCCAGTAGTTCACGGAGGGAGGTGCGCTACAATGAGCAGTTCTTC.

This clone appeared once. The J gene is TRBJ1-2, the V gene TRBV4-1, with 8 bases that match TRBD1. The CDR3 has 16 residues. The germline CDR1 and CDR2 sequences are MGHRA and YSYEKL. After removal of 0 bases from V and 1 base from J, the junction contained 4 bases not matched to a gene. The CDR3 spells CASSQERTGYNYGYTF. The DNA of the CDR3 is TGCGCCAGCAGCCAAGAGCGGACAGGGTATAACTATGGCTACACCTTC.

The chain carries TRBV7-9 and TRBJ1-2; 11 bases align to TRBD1. Germline V CDR1 and CDR2: SEHNR, FQNEAQ (reference sequence). The CDR3 has 14 residues. Unmatched junction bases numbered 5, after V lost 4 bases and J lost 7 bases. CDR3 in amino acids: CASSSPGTGGGYTF. The CDR3 DNA is TGTGCCAGCAGCTCTCCCGGGACAGGGGGTGGCTACACCTTC.

This clone was recorded once. The rearrangement links TRBV19 to TRBJ2-1; TRBD2 matches 14 bases. Germline V gene data show CDR1 as LNHDA and CDR2 as SQIVND (reference sequence). J was trimmed by 0 bases and V by 5 bases; bases with no gene match: 6. This CDR3 region has 18 residues. CDR3 DNA sequence: TGTGCCAGTAGTCTCGGGACTAGCGGGGGTAGCTCCTACAATGAGCAGTTCTTC. Amino acids: CASSLGTSGGSSYNEQFF.

This clone occurred once. The rearrangement links TRBV19 to TRBJ1-2; 9 nucleotides line up with TRBD1. The ends lost 3 bases at V and 5 bases at J; junction bases unmatched: 4. This CDR3 region has 14 residues. The germline gives CDR1 LNHDA, CDR2 SQIVND (reference sequence). The DNA of the CDR3 is TGTGCCAGTAGTATCCGACAGGGGGGTTATGGCTACACCTTC. Residues: CASSIRQGGYGYTF.

This chain joins TRBV4-1 and TRBJ2-7; 11 bases match TRBD2. Germline assignment: CDR1 MGHRA and CDR2 YSYEKL. CDR3 size: 17 residues. With 0 bases clipped from V and 6 bases from J, the junction kept 10 bases outside the gene matches. The CDR3 coding sequence is TGCGCCAGCAGCCAAGATCGTCCACTAGCGGGAGAAGGCGAGCAGTACTTC. Translating gives CASSQDRPLAGEGEQYF.

The chain is built from TRBV7-2 and TRBJ2-7, with a possible D match to TRBD2 (6 bases). The CDR3 loop spans 14 amino acids. V lost 3 bases to trimming and J lost 3 bases, with 12 bases between them. The V gene's germline CDR1 is SGHTA and CDR2 FQGNSA. The CDR3 reads CASSLGRESYEQYF. CDR3 nucleotide sequence: TGTGCCAGCAGCTTGGGGCGGGAAAGCTACGAGCAGTACTTC.

This rearrangement joins TRBV10-3 to TRBJ1-5, with D possibly being TRBD1 (5 bases). Germline CDR1 ENHRY, CDR2 SYGVKD. V lost 5 bases and J 1 base, leaving 9 bases between the germline ends. The CDR3 spans 14 residues. CDR3 residues: CAISSGNSNQPQHF. In DNA form, the CDR3 reads TGTGCCATCAGTTCAGGGAACAGCAATCAGCCCCAGCATTTT.

The rearrangement links TRBV7-9 to TRBJ1-2; possibly TRBD1 for D (5 bases). CDR1 SEHNR and CDR2 FQNEAQ come from the germline V gene (reference sequence). V lost 3 bases to trimming and J lost 4 bases, with 6 bases between them. This CDR3 is 12 amino acids long. CDR3 coding DNA: TGTGCCAGCAGCTTGGACATCTATGGCTACACCTTC. It is translated as CASSLDIYGYTF.

This sequence joins TRBV7-2 and TRBJ1-3, with D unclear. Deletions cut 3 bases from V and 8 bases from J, with 17 bases between. Germline loops: CDR1 SGHTA, CDR2 FQGNSA. CDR3 size: 15 residues. This CDR3 reads CASSFLVEGRDTIYF. The DNA for the CDR3 is TGTGCCAGCAGCTTCCTAGTGGAGGGTAGGGACACCATATATTTT. Full variable domain (missing parts from reference TRBV7-2 and TRBJ1-3): GAGVSQSPSNKVTEKGKDVELRCDPISGHTALYWYRQSLGQGLEFLIYFQGNSAPDKSGLPSDRFSAERTGGSVSTLTIQRTQQEDSAVYLCASSFLVEGRDTIYFGEGSWLTVV.

This chain links TRBV19 with TRBJ1-5; D possibly corresponds to TRBD1 (5 bases). V was shortened by 8 bases and J by 1 base, with 27 bases between the two germline ends. Germline loops: CDR1 LNHDA, CDR2 SQIVND (reference sequence). This CDR3 has 19 amino acids. The CDR3 loop reads CASDHGWVRREVSNQPQHF. CDR3 DNA sequence: TGTGCCAGTGACCATGGGTGGGTTCGCAGGGAAGTAAGCAATCAGCCCCAGCATTTT.

The rearrangement uses TRBV7-9 and TRBJ1-2, with 8 bases aligning to TRBD1. The CDR3 sequence is 14 residues long. With 1 base clipped from V and 2 bases from J, the junction kept 0 bases outside the gene matches. CDR1 and CDR2 from the germline V gene are SEHNR and FQNEAQ (reference sequence). CDR3 sequence: CASSLGDRNYGYTF. For the CDR3, the DNA is TGTGCCAGCAGCTTAGGGGACAGGAACTATGGCTACACCTTC.

The chain couples TRBV2 to TRBJ2-7, with 7 bases lining up with TRBD1. Germline V lookup: CDR1 SNHLY, CDR2 FYNNEI. J was trimmed by 7 bases and V by 5 bases; bases with no gene match: 5. The CDR3 is 12 amino acids. CDR3 coding DNA: TGTGCCAGCAGTACAGGGGCGGGTGAGCAGTACTTC. Translation gives CASSTGAGEQYF.

The rearrangement uses TRBV9 and TRBJ1-2; D possibly corresponds to TRBD1 (5 bases). V was pared by 1 base and J by 8 bases, with 18 bases between. The CDR3 spans 15 residues. Germline CDR1 is SGDLS and CDR2 is YYNGEE. CDR3 protein: CASSVTGQGVEGYTF. In nucleotides, the CDR3 is TGTGCCAGCAGCGTAACGGGTCAAGGGGTGGAGGGCTACACCTTC.

The rearrangement joins TRBV5-1 to TRBJ1-5, with 7 bases aligning to TRBD1. With V trimmed by 4 bases and J by 1 base, 5 bases remained unmatched. Germline CDR1 and CDR2: SGHRS and YFSETQ. There are 15 residues in the CDR3. The CDR3 nucleotides read TGCGCCAGCAGCGCGGAGGGACAGAGCAATCAGCCCCAGCATTTT. It is translated as CASSAEGQSNQPQHF.

The chain employs TRBV6-1 and TRBJ1-4; D may be TRBD1 (5 bases). V dropped 6 bases and J dropped 5 bases, with 13 bases sitting between them. CDR3 size: 14 residues. CDR1 is MNHNS and CDR2 is SASEGT in the germline V gene. The CDR3 sequence is CASRRDGGNEKLFF. CDR3 coding DNA: TGTGCCAGCAGACGGGACGGGGGGAATGAAAAACTGTTTTTT.

This chain connects TRBV2 to TRBJ2-7; TRBD2 aligns across 8 bases. V lost 10 bases and J lost 4; bases outside the gene matches: 9. Germline V gene sequence: CDR1 SNHLY, CDR2 FYNNEI. The CDR3 runs to 13 residues. Here the CDR3 reads CATGGDTTYEQYF. The DNA for the CDR3 is TGTGCCACCGGGGGGGACACTACGTACGAGCAGTACTTC.

This chain joins TRBV6-1 and TRBJ1-5; possible D gene TRBD1, 5 bases. Germline V gene lookup returns CDR1 MNHNS and CDR2 SASEGT. The CDR3 extends over 15 amino acids. Trimming took 1 base from V and 1 from J, leaving 8 bases between them. This CDR3 reads CASSEVRASNQPQHF. The DNA for the CDR3 is TGTGCCAGCAGTGAAGTCAGGGCGAGCAATCAGCCCCAGCATTTT.

J is TRBJ1-4 and V is TRBV9; D may be TRBD1 (6 bases). CDR1 is SGDLS and CDR2 is YYNGEE in the germline V gene. V was trimmed by 4 bases and J by 4 bases, leaving 14 bases between them. The CDR3 extends over 15 amino acids. CDR3 amino acids: CASSPEQGYNEKLFF. In DNA form, the CDR3 reads TGTGCCAGCAGCCCTGAACAGGGATATAATGAAAAACTGTTTTTT.

V is TRBV6-4 and J is TRBJ1-1; no clear D gene. CDR3 length: 13 amino acids. The germline V and J ends were trimmed by 4 bases and 2 bases, with 8 bases remaining between them. The germline V gene encodes CDR1 MRHNA and CDR2 SNTAGT. The CDR3 loop reads CASSVQVNTEAFF. The CDR3 DNA is TGTGCCAGCAGTGTCCAGGTTAACACTGAAGCTTTCTTT.

J is TRBJ1-5 and V is TRBV6-1; 7 bases align to TRBD1. Germline lookup yields CDR1 MNHNS and CDR2 SASEGT. The CDR3 loop spans 14 amino acids. V trimming: 4 bases; J trimming: 3 bases; junction bases outside the gene matches: 3. The CDR3 loop reads CASSVQGVNQPQHF. CDR3 DNA: TGTGCCAGCAGTGTGCAGGGGGTCAATCAGCCCCAGCATTTT.

The chain uses TRBV28 and TRBJ1-1; D is undetermined. Germline CDR1 MDHEN, CDR2 SYDVKM. V was clipped by 5 bases and J by 3 bases, with 13 bases between them. This CDR3 is 14 amino acids long. This CDR3 reads CASSVTAPDTEAFF. CDR3 coding DNA: TGTGCCAGCAGTGTAACAGCCCCCGACACTGAAGCTTTCTTT.